The sequence of this T cell receptor beta chain was determined in a study of T cell changes during pregnancy in multiple sclerosis (dated by TCRdb to between 2018 and 2021). Context from the whole study: The study examined how the T cell repertoire changed over the course of pregnancy in women with multiple sclerosis.

From cysteine to phenylalanine, the CDR3 is 15 amino acids long. Of all the DNA, just the CDR3 is kept, 45 bases in frame from base 1. CDR1 is given as SGDLS and CDR2 as YYNGEE, both from the germline V gene. Trimming takes 6 bases off V and 3 bases off J; junction bases not matched to a gene: 3. Library prep was done by the immunoSEQ multiplex PCR assay. Entries here come from immuneACCESS through TCRdb and include only in-frame sequences with V and J called. Some clones fail to appear in such tables; in the studies checked, an unresolved V gene covers under half of the shortfall, and the cause of the remainder is unknown. The sample table contains 30,000 to 40,000 clones; only one count was recorded for roughly 87% of them. The top ten hold approximately 5.4% of the sample. With respect to this clone: There is no known antigen for this receptor. Per-base quality was not reported, and no clone a single base away is much larger than it.

Sequences were derived from CD8+ T cells from peripheral blood mononuclear cells, sampled in the first trimester of pregnancy. This sequence uses TRBV9 and TRBJ2-2, and 12 bases in between align with TRBD2. The sequence derives from a female donor with multiple sclerosis, enrolled in a pregnancy study. The CDR3 in this case is CASTLAGGYTGELFF. The DNA reads TGTGCCAGCACACTAGCGGGAGGTTACACCGGGGAGCTGTTTTTT.